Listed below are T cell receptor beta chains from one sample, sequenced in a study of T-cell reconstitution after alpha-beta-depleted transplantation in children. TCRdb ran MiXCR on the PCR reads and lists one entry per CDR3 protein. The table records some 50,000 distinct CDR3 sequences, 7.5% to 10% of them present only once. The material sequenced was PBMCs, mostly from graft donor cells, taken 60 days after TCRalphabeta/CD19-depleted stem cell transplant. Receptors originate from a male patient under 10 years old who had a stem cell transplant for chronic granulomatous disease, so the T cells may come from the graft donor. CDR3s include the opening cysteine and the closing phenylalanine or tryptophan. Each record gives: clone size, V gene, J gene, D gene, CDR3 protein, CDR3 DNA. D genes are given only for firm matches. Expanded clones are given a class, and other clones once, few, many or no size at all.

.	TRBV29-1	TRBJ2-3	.	CSVHSGSVGDTQYF	TGCAGCGTTCATTCCGGGTCTGTGGGAGATACGCAGTATTTT
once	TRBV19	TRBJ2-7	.	CASSGRTAPYEQYF	TGTGCCAGTAGTGGCCGGACAGCCCCCTACGAGCAGTACTTC
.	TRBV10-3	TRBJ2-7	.	CAISGSSYEQYF	TGTGCCATCTCTGGCAGCTCCTACGAGCAGTACTTC
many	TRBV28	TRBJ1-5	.	CASRYSGHLYSNQPQHF	TGTGCCAGCCGCTACTCGGGACATCTCTATAGCAATCAGCCCCAGCATTTT
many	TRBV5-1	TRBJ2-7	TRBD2	CASSWGPSGDSYEQYF	TGCGCCAGCAGCTGGGGGCCTAGCGGGGACTCCTACGAGCAGTACTTC
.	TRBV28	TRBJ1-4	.	CASSLLYLPTNEKLFF	TGTGCCAGCAGTTTGCTTTATTTACCAACTAATGAAAAACTGTTTTTT
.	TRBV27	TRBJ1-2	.	CASSFVDEVNYGYTF	TGTGCCAGCAGCTTTGTGGATGAGGTGAACTATGGCTACACCTTC
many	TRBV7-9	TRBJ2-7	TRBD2	CASSFQLSPGGEQYF	TGTGCCAGCAGCTTCCAGCTATCCCCGGGGGGTGAGCAGTACTTC
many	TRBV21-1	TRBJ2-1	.	CASSQILAGGPSYNEQFF	TGTGCCAGCAGCCAGATACTAGCGGGAGGGCCCTCCTACAATGAGCAGTTCTTC
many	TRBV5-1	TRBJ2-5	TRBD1	CASSFQGAAETQYF	TGCGCCAGCAGCTTTCAGGGGGCGGCGGAGACCCAGTACTTC
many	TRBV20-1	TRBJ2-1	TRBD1	CSAPGTGYNEQFF	TGCAGTGCCCCCGGGACAGGGTACAATGAGCAGTTCTTC
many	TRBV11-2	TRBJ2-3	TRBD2	CASSLGLAGGVTDTQYF	TGTGCCAGCAGCTTAGGTCTAGCGGGAGGGGTAACAGATACGCAGTATTTT
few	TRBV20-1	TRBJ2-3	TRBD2	CSASRREASTDTQYF	TGCAGTGCTAGTCGTCGGGAGGCGAGCACAGATACGCAGTATTTT
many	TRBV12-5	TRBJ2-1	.	CASGSFSVVNEQFF	TGTGCTAGTGGTTCTTTTTCGGTTGTAAATGAGCAGTTCTTC
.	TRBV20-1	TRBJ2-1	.	CSSAAGSSYNEQFF	TGCAGTTCCGCGGCGGGAAGCTCCTACAATGAGCAGTTCTTC
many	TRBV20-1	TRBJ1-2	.	CSARGRESRPTYTF	TGCAGTGCTAGAGGGCGGGAGAGCAGACCTACCTACACCTTC
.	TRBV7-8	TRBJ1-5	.	CATRRQSNSNQPQHF	TGTGCCACCAGAAGACAATCGAATAGCAATCAGCCCCAGCATTTT
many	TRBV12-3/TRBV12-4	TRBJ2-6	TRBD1	CASNRQGSGANVLTF	TGTGCCAGCAACCGACAGGGCTCTGGGGCCAACGTCCTGACTTTC
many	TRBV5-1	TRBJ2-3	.	CASSLVGDTQYF	TGCGCCAGCAGCTTGGTTGGGGATACGCAGTATTTT
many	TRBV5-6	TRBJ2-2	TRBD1	CASSFGQGELELFF	TGTGCCAGCAGCTTTGGACAGGGGGAGTTGGAGCTGTTTTTT
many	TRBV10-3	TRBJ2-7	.	CAISESTRGNYEQYF	TGTGCCATCAGTGAGTCGACTCGGGGCAACTACGAGCAGTACTTC
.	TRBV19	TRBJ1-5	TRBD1	CASKGTATQPQHF	TGTGCCAGTAAGGGGACAGCAACTCAGCCCCAGCATTTT
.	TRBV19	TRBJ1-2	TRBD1	CASSHSGGATNYGYTF	TGTGCCAGTAGTCACTCAGGGGGCGCGACTAACTATGGCTACACCTTC
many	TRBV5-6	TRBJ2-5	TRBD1	CASSLVTGAAQETQYF	TGTGCCAGCAGCTTGGTCACAGGGGCCGCTCAAGAGACCCAGTACTTC
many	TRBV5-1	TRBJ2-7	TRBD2	CASSLRLLAGGPPYEQYF	TGCGCCAGCAGCTTGCGTTTACTAGCGGGAGGGCCCCCCTACGAGCAGTACTTC
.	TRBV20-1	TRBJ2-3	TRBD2	CSALAGGRTDTQYF	TGCAGTGCCTTAGCGGGAGGACGCACAGATACGCAGTATTTT
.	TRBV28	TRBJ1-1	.	CASSPMGTEAFF	TGTGCCAGCAGTCCTATGGGCACTGAAGCTTTCTTT
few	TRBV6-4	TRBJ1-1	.	CASSDSGENTEAFF	TGTGCCAGCAGTGACTCGGGGGAAAACACTGAAGCTTTCTTT
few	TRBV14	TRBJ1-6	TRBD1	CASSKLGTGGSPLHF	TGTGCCAGCAGCAAGCTTGGGACAGGGGGATCACCCCTCCACTTT
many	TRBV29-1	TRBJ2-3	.	CSVAENTQYF	TGCAGCGTCGCAGAGAATACGCAGTATTTT
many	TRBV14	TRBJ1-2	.	CASSPETYYGYTF	TGTGCCAGCAGCCCGGAGACTTACTATGGCTACACCTTC
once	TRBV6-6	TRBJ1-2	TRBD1	CASSPGQAYGYTF	TGTGCCAGCAGCCCCGGACAGGCTTATGGCTACACCTTC
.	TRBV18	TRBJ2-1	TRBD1	CASSPGQGFNEQFF	TGTGCCAGCTCACCGGGACAGGGTTTCAATGAGCAGTTCTTC
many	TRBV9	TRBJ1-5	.	CASSVERQSLSSGNQPQHF	TGTGCCAGCAGCGTAGAGCGACAGTCTCTCTCTAGCGGCAATCAGCCCCAGCATTTT
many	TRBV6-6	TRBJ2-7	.	CASSYSFYEQYF	TGTGCCAGCAGTTACTCATTCTACGAGCAGTACTTC
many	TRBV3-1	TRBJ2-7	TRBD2	CASSQGAPLAGVYEQYF	TGTGCCAGCAGCCAAGGAGCCCCATTAGCGGGAGTGTACGAGCAGTACTTC
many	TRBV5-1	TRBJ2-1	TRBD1	CASSYYQDRVGEQFF	TGCGCCAGCAGCTATTACCAGGACAGGGTTGGTGAGCAGTTCTTC
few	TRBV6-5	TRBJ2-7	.	CASSYHQRDEQYF	TGTGCCAGCAGTTACCACCAGAGGGACGAGCAGTACTTC
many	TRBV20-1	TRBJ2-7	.	CSASPRIGSYEQYF	TGCAGTGCTTCACCACGTATTGGCTCCTACGAGCAGTACTTC
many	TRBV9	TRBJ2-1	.	CASSVGGRVDNEQFF	TGTGCCAGCAGCGTAGGAGGGCGGGTTGACAATGAGCAGTTCTTC
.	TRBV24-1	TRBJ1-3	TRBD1	CATSDWTGSGNTIYF	TGTGCCACCAGTGATTGGACAGGTTCTGGAAACACCATATATTTT
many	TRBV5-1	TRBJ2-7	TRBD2	CASKGLAGAYEQYF	TGCGCCAGCAAGGGACTAGCGGGCGCCTACGAGCAGTACTTC
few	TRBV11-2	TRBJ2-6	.	CASSLFGATPSGANVLTF	TGTGCCAGCAGCTTATTCGGGGCCACGCCATCTGGGGCCAACGTCCTGACTTTC
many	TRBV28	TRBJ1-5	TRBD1	CASSLRQGNSNQPQHF	TGTGCCAGCAGTTTAAGACAGGGGAATAGCAATCAGCCCCAGCATTTT
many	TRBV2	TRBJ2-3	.	CASRGIFSTDTQYF	TGTGCCAGCAGAGGGATATTTAGCACAGATACGCAGTATTTT
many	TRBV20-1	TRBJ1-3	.	CSARIPSGSGNTIYF	TGCAGTGCCAGAATCCCATCGGGCTCTGGAAACACCATATATTTT
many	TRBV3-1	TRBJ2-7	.	CASSQDGVPPYEQYF	TGTGCCAGCAGCCAAGATGGGGTTCCTCCCTACGAGCAGTACTTC
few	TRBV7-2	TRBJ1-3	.	CASSLRGTSGNTIYF	TGTGCCAGCAGCTTAAGGGGGACTTCTGGAAACACCATATATTTT
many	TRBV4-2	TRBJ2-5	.	CASSQGRGFQETQYF	TGTGCCAGCAGCCAAGGGAGGGGTTTCCAAGAGACCCAGTACTTC
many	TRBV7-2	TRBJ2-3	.	CASSFWQGKDTQYF	TGTGCCAGCAGCTTTTGGCAGGGAAAAGATACGCAGTATTTT
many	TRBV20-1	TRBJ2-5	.	CSGQQGQETQYF	TGCAGCGGGCAACAGGGTCAAGAGACCCAGTACTTC
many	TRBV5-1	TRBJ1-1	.	CASSLGRGGDTEAFF	TGCGCCAGCAGCTTGGGACGTGGTGGAGACACTGAAGCTTTCTTT
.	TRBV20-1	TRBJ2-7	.	CSATALPDGTEYF	TGCAGTGCTACCGCCCTACCCGATGGGACTGAATATTTC
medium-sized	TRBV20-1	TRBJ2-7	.	CSASSLEGDEQYF	TGCAGTGCTAGCTCACTAGAGGGGGACGAGCAGTACTTC